One and the same sample provided the 9 T cell receptor beta chains below, sequenced in a study of regulatory dendritic cells for organ transplantation. Sequenced by immunoSEQ multiplex PCR; TCRdb stores in-frame clones only, minus some. The sample shows under 15,000 clones, around 62% of them seen only once. These receptors' antigens are unknown. CFSE-labeled sorted T cells met regulatory or mature dendritic cells for more than four days. The sample comprised naive CD8+ T cells from blood cultured with dendritic cells. Documented subset: CD45RA+ naive T cells. The receptors were sampled from a human donor in good health.

This clone was counted a few times. J is TRBJ2-7 and V is TRBV5-6; tentative D call: TRBD2 (6 bases). The CDR3 is 15 residues long. The V end was cut by 0 bases, the J end by 4 bases, with 14 bases between. CDR1 and CDR2 (germline): SGHDT, YYEEEE. The CDR3 protein is CASSLGAGGAYEQYF. The CDR3 nucleotides are TGTGCCAGCAGCTTGGGGGCCGGGGGAGCTTACGAGCAGTACTTC.

This rearrangement joins TRBV13 to TRBJ1-3, with 7 bases matching TRBD1. This CDR3 is built from 16 residues. V lost 7 bases, J lost 0 bases, and 9 bases stayed unmatched. Germline values: CDR1 PRHDT, CDR2 FYEKMQ (reference sequence). CDR3 region: CASNFGTANSGNTIYF. The CDR3 DNA sequence: TGTGCCAGCAACTTCGGGACAGCGAACTCTGGAAACACCATATATTTT.

This rearrangement joins TRBV4-1 to TRBJ2-3; tentatively, D is TRBD1 (6 bases). V lost 0 bases to trimming and J lost 2 bases, with 9 bases between them. Germline V gene data show CDR1 as MGHRA and CDR2 as YSYEKL. This CDR3 is built from 15 residues. The CDR3 sequence: CASSQDRGYTDTQYF. CDR3 bases: TGCGCCAGCAGCCAAGACAGGGGATACACAGATACGCAGTATTTT.

The chain employs TRBV7-9 and TRBJ2-7, with TRBD1 identical over 8 bases. V was clipped by 4 bases and J by 2 bases; unmatched bases: 7. From germline, CDR1 is SEHNR and CDR2 FQNEAQ (reference sequence). This CDR3 is 15 amino acids long. For the CDR3, the DNA is TGTGCCAGCAGCTCCTCGGACAGGGAGGCCTACGAGCAGTACTTC. As protein: CASSSSDREAYEQYF.

The genes are TRBV29-1 and TRBJ2-1, with TRBD2 matching 7 bases. The CDR3 contains 14 residues. CDR1 is SQVTM and CDR2 is ANQGSEA in the germline V gene. Unmatched junction bases numbered 6, after V lost 6 bases and J lost 1 base. In DNA form, the CDR3 reads TGCAGCGTCGCCGGGGGGAATTCCTACAATGAGCAGTTCTTC. It translates to CSVAGGNSYNEQFF.

This clone was observed once. The chain employs TRBV2 and TRBJ1-5; TRBD1 matches 9 bases. The germline gives CDR1 SNHLY, CDR2 FYNNEI. After removal of 5 bases from V and 2 bases from J, the junction contained 10 bases not matched to a gene. This CDR3 comprises 17 residues. The CDR3 here is CASSRTGTGYRNQPQHF. The CDR3 nucleotides are TGTGCCAGCAGTCGAACCGGGACAGGGTATCGCAATCAGCCCCAGCATTTT.

A few counts support this clone. CDR3 residues: CASSFGTFTGELFF. As DNA, the CDR3 is TGTGCCAGCAGCTTCGGGACTTTCACCGGGGAGCTGTTTTTT. This rearrangement joins TRBV5-6 to TRBJ2-2, with a possible D match to TRBD2 (6 bases). V dropped 2 bases and J dropped 4 bases, with 9 bases sitting between them. In germline, CDR1 is SGHDT, CDR2 YYEEEE. The CDR3 sequence is 14 residues long.

There are a few counts of this clone. This chain connects TRBV7-8 to TRBJ1-5; D call uncertain. The germline V gene has CDR1 SGHVS and CDR2 FQNEAQ. V lost 2 bases, J lost 2 bases, and 7 bases lay in between. The CDR3 spans 14 residues. The CDR3: CASSLLPGNQPQHF. The CDR3 DNA reads TGTGCCAGCAGCTTACTACCGGGCAATCAGCCCCAGCATTTT.

The gene calls are TRBV2 and TRBJ2-5; TRBD1 agrees at 7 bases. This CDR3 has 15 amino acids. Germline loops: CDR1 SNHLY, CDR2 FYNNEI. V shed 2 bases and J 1 base; nucleotides not matched to a gene: 4. The CDR3 region has the DNA TGTGCCAGCAGTGAAATGGACAGGTTCCAAGAGACCCAGTACTTC. Translation: CASSEMDRFQETQYF.